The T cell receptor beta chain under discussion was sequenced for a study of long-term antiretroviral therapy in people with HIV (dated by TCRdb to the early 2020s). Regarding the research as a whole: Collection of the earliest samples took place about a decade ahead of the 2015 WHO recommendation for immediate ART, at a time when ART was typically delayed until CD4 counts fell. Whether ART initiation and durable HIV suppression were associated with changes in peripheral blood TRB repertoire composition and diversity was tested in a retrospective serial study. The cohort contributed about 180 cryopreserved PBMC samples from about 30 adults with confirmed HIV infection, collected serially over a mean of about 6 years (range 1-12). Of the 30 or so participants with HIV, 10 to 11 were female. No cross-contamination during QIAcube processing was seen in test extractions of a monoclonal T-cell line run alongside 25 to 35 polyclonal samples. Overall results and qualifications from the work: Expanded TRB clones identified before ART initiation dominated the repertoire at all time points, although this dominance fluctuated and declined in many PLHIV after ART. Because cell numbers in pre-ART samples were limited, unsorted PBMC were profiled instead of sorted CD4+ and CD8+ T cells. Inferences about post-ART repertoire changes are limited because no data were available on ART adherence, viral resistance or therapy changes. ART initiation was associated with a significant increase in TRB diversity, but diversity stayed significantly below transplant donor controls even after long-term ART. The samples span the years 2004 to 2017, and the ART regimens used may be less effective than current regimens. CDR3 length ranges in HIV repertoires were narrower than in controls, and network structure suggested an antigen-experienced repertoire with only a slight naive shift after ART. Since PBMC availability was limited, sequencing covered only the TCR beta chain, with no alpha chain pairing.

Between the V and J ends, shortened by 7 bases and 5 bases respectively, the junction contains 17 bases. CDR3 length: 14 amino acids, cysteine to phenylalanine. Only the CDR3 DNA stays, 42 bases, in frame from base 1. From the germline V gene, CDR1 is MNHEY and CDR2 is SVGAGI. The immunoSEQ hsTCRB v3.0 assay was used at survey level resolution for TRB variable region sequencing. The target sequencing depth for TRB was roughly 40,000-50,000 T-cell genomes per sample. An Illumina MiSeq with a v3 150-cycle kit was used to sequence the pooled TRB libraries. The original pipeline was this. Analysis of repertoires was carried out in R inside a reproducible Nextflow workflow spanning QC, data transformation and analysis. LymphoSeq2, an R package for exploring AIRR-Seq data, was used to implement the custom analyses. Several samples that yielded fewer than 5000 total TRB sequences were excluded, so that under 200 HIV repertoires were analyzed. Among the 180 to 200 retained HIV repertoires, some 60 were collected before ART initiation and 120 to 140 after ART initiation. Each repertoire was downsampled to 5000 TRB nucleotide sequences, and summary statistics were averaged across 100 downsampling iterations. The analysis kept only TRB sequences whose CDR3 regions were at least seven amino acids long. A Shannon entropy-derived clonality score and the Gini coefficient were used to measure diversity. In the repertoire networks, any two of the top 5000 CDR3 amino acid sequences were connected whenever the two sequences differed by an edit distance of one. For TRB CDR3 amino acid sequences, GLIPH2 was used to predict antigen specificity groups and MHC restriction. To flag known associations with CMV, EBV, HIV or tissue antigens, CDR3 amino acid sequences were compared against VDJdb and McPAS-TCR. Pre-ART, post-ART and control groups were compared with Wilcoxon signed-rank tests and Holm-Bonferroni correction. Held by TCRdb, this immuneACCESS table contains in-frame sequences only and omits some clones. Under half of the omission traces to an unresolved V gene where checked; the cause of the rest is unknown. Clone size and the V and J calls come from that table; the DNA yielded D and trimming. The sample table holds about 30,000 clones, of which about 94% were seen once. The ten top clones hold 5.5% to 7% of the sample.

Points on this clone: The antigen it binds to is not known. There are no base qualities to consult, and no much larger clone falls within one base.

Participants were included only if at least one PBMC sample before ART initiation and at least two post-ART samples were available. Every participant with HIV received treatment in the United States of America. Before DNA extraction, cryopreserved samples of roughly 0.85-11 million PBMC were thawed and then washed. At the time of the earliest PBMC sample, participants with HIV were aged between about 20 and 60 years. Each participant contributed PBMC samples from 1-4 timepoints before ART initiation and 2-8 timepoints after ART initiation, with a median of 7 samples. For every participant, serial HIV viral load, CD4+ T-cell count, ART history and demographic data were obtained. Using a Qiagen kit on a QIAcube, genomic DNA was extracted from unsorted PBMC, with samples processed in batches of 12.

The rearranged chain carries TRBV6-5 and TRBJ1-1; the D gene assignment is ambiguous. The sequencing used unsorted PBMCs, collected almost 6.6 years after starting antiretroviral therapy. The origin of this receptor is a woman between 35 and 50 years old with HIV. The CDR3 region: CASKSTYTVTEAFF. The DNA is TGTGCCAGCAAGTCGACTTACACGGTTACTGAAGCTTTCTTT.